The 18 T cell receptor beta chains presented below share a single source sample, sequenced in a study of shared clonotypes between healthy human individuals. Only CD45RO-negative cells positively selected for CCR7 counted as naive CD8 cells, so terminally differentiated effector memory CD45RA+ cells were excluded. Clones were read by immunoSEQ multiplex PCR, and TCRdb kept only the in-frame ones, dropping some. The sample gives about 650,000 clones, around 95% of which show up once; 0.11% is in the top ten. Sequenced: naive CD8+ T cells sorted from blood. The receptor source for this set is a woman in her 30s in good health.

The V call is TRBV29-1, the J call TRBJ2-7; tentative D call: TRBD1 (6 bases). V lost 0 bases, J lost 2 bases, and 17 bases lay in between. The CDR3 extends over 16 amino acids. Looked up from germline, CDR1 is SQVTM and CDR2 is ANQGSEA. The CDR3 loop is CSVEEAAGRDTYEQYF. CDR3 DNA: TGCAGCGTTGAAGAGGCTGCCGGTAGGGACACCTACGAGCAGTACTTC.

The chain joins TRBV9 to TRBJ2-2; the match to TRBD2 covers 12 bases. Per the germline V gene, CDR1 is SGDLS and CDR2 is YYNGEE. The CDR3 contains 17 residues. The V and J ends lost 3 bases and 6 bases, in that order; junction bases with no gene match: 9. The CDR3 protein is CASSAHPGLAGPGELFF. In nucleotides, the CDR3 is TGTGCCAGCAGCGCTCACCCTGGACTAGCGGGACCCGGGGAGCTGTTTTTT.

The gene calls are TRBV7-3 and TRBJ1-2, with a possible D match to TRBD1 (5 bases). CDR3 size: 19 residues. V was shortened by 1 base and J by 0 bases, with 21 bases between the two germline ends. In germline, CDR1 is SGHTA, CDR2 FQGTGA. DNA for the CDR3: TGTGCCAGCAGCTTAATCATGTCCCATCCGCCAGGGCCTAACTATGGCTACACCTTC. Amino acid sequence: CASSLIMSHPPGPNYGYTF.

The chain recombines TRBV9 with TRBJ2-7; tentatively, D is TRBD1 (5 bases). Between the trimmed V and J ends, which lost 3 bases and 4 bases, there was a span of 11 bases. Germline loops: CDR1 SGDLS, CDR2 YYNGEE. This CDR3 comprises 13 residues. The CDR3 coding sequence is TGTGCCAGCAGCGAGGGGTTTGGATACGAGCAGTACTTC. Amino acids: CASSEGFGYEQYF.

The gene calls are TRBV11-2 and TRBJ2-7; the match to TRBD2 covers 11 bases. V was clipped by 0 bases and J by 5 bases; unmatched bases: 3. This CDR3 has 15 residues. Germline CDR1 SGHAT, CDR2 FQNNGV. For the CDR3, the DNA is TGTGCCAGCAGCTTAGAACCTAGCGGGAGGAACGAGCAGTACTTC. Translation: CASSLEPSGRNEQYF. The variable domain in full, completed from reference TRBV11-2 and TRBJ2-7, reads EAGVAQSPRYKIIEKRQSVAFWCNPISGHATLYWYQQILGQGPKLLIQFQNNGVVDDSQLPKDRFSAERLKGVDSTLKIQPAKLEDSAVYLCASSLEPSGRNEQYFGPGTRLTVT.

The chain employs TRBV2 and TRBJ2-2, with D maybe TRBD1 (6 bases). V lost 4 bases, J lost 0 bases, and 12 bases lay in between. Looked up from germline, CDR1 is SNHLY and CDR2 is FYNNEI. The CDR3 length is 16 residues. CDR3 loop: CASSGPGTSNTGELFF. The CDR3, as DNA: TGTGCCAGCAGTGGACCCGGGACATCGAACACCGGGGAGCTGTTTTTT.

V and J are TRBV7-2 and TRBJ2-1; TRBD1 agrees at 7 bases. Germline assignment: CDR1 SGHTA and CDR2 FQGNSA. The CDR3 contains 15 residues. The J segment lost 4 bases and the V segment lost 1 base, leaving 4 bases of the junction unmatched. CDR3 in DNA: TGTGCCAGCAGCTTAGAGGGACAGATGTACAATGAGCAGTTCTTC. Translating gives CASSLEGQMYNEQFF. Filled out from reference TRBV7-2 and TRBJ2-1, the complete variable domain reads GAGVSQSPSNKVTEKGKDVELRCDPISGHTALYWYRQSLGQGLEFLIYFQGNSAPDKSGLPSDRFSAERTGGSVSTLTIQRTQQEDSAVYLCASSLEGQMYNEQFFGPGTRLTVL.

V usage is TRBV27 and J usage is TRBJ2-3; D remains unclear. Trimming took 3 bases from V and 4 from J, leaving 14 bases between them. The CDR3 consists of 15 residues. Germline V gene data show CDR1 as MNHEY and CDR2 as SMNVEV (reference sequence). CDR3: CASSLVSGWADTQYF. CDR3 DNA sequence: TGTGCCAGCAGTTTGGTATCAGGTTGGGCAGATACGCAGTATTTT.

The chain recombines TRBV13 with TRBJ2-1, with 15 bases fitting TRBD2. With V trimmed by 5 bases and J by 7 bases, 6 bases remained unmatched. The CDR3 length is 16 residues. Germline V gives CDR1 PRHDT, CDR2 FYEKMQ (reference sequence). The CDR3 reads CASSPDGLAGGNEQFF. CDR3 bases: TGTGCCAGCAGCCCCGACGGACTAGCGGGAGGGAATGAGCAGTTCTTC.

V is TRBV7-9 and J is TRBJ2-5, with D possibly being TRBD2 (5 bases). The germline gives CDR1 SEHNR, CDR2 FQNEAQ (reference sequence). V gave up 8 bases and J gave up 3 bases, with 10 bases separating them. The CDR3 length is 12 residues. CDR3 nucleotides: TGTGCCAGCGGAGTGAGGGAAGAGACCCAGTACTTC. Protein: CASGVREETQYF.

V usage is TRBV4-1 and J usage is TRBJ2-1; 8 positions match TRBD1. V was pared by 2 bases and J by 0 bases, with 0 bases of the junction left unmatched. Per germline, CDR1 MGHRA and CDR2 YSYEKL. This CDR3 has 15 amino acids. The DNA for the CDR3 is TGCGCCAGCAGCCAAACAGGGGGCTCCTACAATGAGCAGTTCTTC. This sequence encodes CASSQTGGSYNEQFF.

The chain couples TRBV19 to TRBJ1-1; maybe TRBD1 (5 bases). V gave up 5 bases and J gave up 4 bases, with 11 bases separating them. This CDR3 region has 13 residues. Germline V CDR1 and CDR2: LNHDA, SQIVND (reference sequence). The CDR3 sequence is CASSPGRTTEAFF. CDR3 nucleotide sequence: TGTGCCAGTAGTCCGGGACGGACCACTGAAGCTTTCTTT.

The V and J genes are TRBV9 and TRBJ2-2, with TRBD1 matching over 10 bases. Unmatched junction bases numbered 10, after V lost 4 bases and J lost 7 bases. Germline-derived CDR1 and CDR2 are SGDLS and YYNGEE. The CDR3 covers 16 residues. The CDR3 is CASSPSRDRGGGELFF. CDR3 in DNA: TGTGCCAGCAGCCCAAGTAGGGACAGGGGAGGCGGGGAGCTGTTTTTT.

This chain joins TRBV5-1 and TRBJ1-2, with 8 positions matching TRBD1. Per germline, CDR1 SGHRS and CDR2 YFSETQ. The CDR3 length is 12 residues. Germline trimming cut 4 bases from V and 14 bases from J; bases unmatched to any gene: 10. DNA for the CDR3: TGCGCCAGCAGCCACGTAGACAGGGGTGGTACCTTC. This codes for CASSHVDRGGTF.

The rearrangement links TRBV19 to TRBJ2-5; 7 nucleotides agree with TRBD2. The CDR3 is made up of 15 amino acids. The germline V gene encodes CDR1 LNHDA and CDR2 SQIVND (reference sequence). Germline trimming cut 4 bases from V and 2 bases from J; bases unmatched to any gene: 7. The CDR3 DNA reads as TGTGCCAGTAGTAGGGGGAGGGAGAGTCAAGAGACCCAGTACTTC. This translates into CASSRGRESQETQYF.

The sample holds one count of this clone. This chain connects TRBV11-2 to TRBJ2-1, with TRBD2 identical over 7 bases. The germline V gene has CDR1 SGHAT and CDR2 FQNNGV. After removal of 1 base from V and 8 bases from J, the junction contained 8 bases not matched to a gene. This CDR3 is built from 15 residues. The DNA of the CDR3 is TGTGCCAGCAGCTTAGGCGGGAGCAGTACTTATGAGCAGTTCTTC. This translates into CASSLGGSSTYEQFF.

V usage is TRBV19 and J usage is TRBJ2-1; D is perhaps TRBD2 (6 bases). Trimming stripped 8 bases from V and 0 bases from J, with 11 bases between. The CDR3 spans 14 residues. CDR1 and CDR2 from the germline V gene are LNHDA and SQIVND (reference sequence). Here the CDR3 reads CASRGTSSYNEQFF. Written as DNA, the CDR3 is TGTGCCAGTCGCGGGACCAGCTCCTACAATGAGCAGTTCTTC.

This chain links TRBV11-2 with TRBJ2-5; 8 nucleotides match TRBD1. In germline, CDR1 is SGHAT, CDR2 FQNNGV. The CDR3 runs 17 residues. Unmatched junction bases numbered 9, after V lost 0 bases and J lost 3 bases. The DNA for the CDR3 is TGTGCCAGCAGCTTAGATCATCTGCAGGGGGCTAAAGAGACCCAGTACTTC. It is translated as CASSLDHLQGAKETQYF.